Included here is one T cell receptor (beta chain) sequence, with context. Its specificity is not known. This sample is drawn from a study of PD-1 blockade in classical Hodgkin lymphoma. About the research overall: Patients got intravenous nivolumab 3 mg/kg every 2 weeks. Whole-study results and caveats: Newly diagnosed patients had diversity similar to the baseline diversity of complete responders.

TCRdb's copy holds only in-frame clones and misses some; the assay was immunoSEQ multiplex PCR. The sample has 20,000 to 25,000 clones, 75% to 90% seen once. Sample time point: cycle 4 day 1 (C4D1), after less than seven weeks of nivolumab. Each patient experienced a relapse that followed autologous stem cell transplantation, and brentuximab vedotin exposure varied. Magnetic negative selection served to purify CD4+ T cells out of PBMCs that had been thawed. The V end lost 4 bases, the J end lost 8 bases, and 20 bases lay between the germline ends. Per germline, CDR1 LGHNT and CDR2 FRNRAP. The CDR3 is 15 amino acids.

The sequence came from a human donor with classical Hodgkin lymphoma. Sequencing was performed on CD4+ T cells from blood, taken before the fourth cycle of nivolumab. This chain joins TRBV12-5 and TRBJ1-2; unclear D gene. The CDR3 DNA is TGTGCTAGTGGTTCGGGTACACGGGAACTAGACGGCTACACCTTC. This sequence encodes CASGSGTRELDGYTF.